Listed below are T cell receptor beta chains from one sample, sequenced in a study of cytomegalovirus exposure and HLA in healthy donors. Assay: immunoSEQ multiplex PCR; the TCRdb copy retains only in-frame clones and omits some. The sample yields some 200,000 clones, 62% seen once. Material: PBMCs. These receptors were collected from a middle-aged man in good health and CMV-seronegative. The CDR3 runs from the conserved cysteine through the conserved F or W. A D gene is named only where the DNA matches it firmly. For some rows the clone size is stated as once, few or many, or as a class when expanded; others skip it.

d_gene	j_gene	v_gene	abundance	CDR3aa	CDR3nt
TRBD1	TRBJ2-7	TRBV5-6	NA	CASSHDRGGGYEQYF	TGTGCCAGCAGCCATGACAGGGGTGGTGGATACGAGCAGTACTTC
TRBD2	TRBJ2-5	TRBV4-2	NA	CASSPMTSGAETQYF	TGTGCCAGCAGCCCGATGACTAGCGGGGCAGAGACCCAGTACTTC
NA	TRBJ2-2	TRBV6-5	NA	CASSYRRDWGELFF	TGTGCCAGCAGTTACCGCAGGGACTGGGGGGAGCTGTTTTTT
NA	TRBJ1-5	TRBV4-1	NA	CASSHLDTTNQPQHF	TGCGCCAGCAGCCACCTGGACACTACGAATCAGCCCCAGCATTTT
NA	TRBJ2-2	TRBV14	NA	CASSQDWAAANTGELFF	TGTGCCAGCAGCCAAGATTGGGCAGCCGCGAACACCGGGGAGCTGTTTTTT
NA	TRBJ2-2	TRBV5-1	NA	CASSLTETNTGELFF	TGCGCCAGCAGCTTGACAGAAACGAACACCGGGGAGCTGTTTTTT
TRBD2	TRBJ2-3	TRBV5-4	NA	CAFGGLAGGSTDTQYF	TGTGCCTTCGGGGGACTAGCGGGGGGGAGCACAGATACGCAGTATTTT
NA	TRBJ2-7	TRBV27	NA	CASSLSVADHYEQYF	TGTGCCAGCAGTTTATCGGTAGCGGACCACTACGAGCAGTACTTC
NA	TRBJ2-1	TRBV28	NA	CASIRGGGVEQFF	TGTGCCAGCATTAGGGGGGGTGGTGTGGAGCAGTTCTTC
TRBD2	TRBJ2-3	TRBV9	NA	CASSPGLAGGSTDTQYF	TGTGCCAGCAGCCCGGGACTAGCGGGAGGCAGCACAGATACGCAGTATTTT
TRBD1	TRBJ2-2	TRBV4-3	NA	CASRWTGVSAKSGELFF	TGCGCCAGCAGATGGACAGGGGTCTCTGCCAAGTCCGGGGAGCTGTTTTTT
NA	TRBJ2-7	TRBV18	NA	CASSGRGEQYF	TGTGCCAGCTCCGGCAGAGGCGAGCAGTACTTC
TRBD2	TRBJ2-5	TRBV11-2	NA	CASSVTSGTSNRETQYF	TGTGCCAGCAGCGTGACCTCCGGGACTAGCAATAGAGAGACCCAGTACTTC
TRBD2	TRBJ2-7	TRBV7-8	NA	CATVPGLASYEQYF	TGTGCCACCGTGCCGGGACTAGCATCCTACGAGCAGTACTTC
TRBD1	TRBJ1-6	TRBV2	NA	CASSLTGGRSPLHF	TGTGCCAGCAGCTTGACAGGGGGTCGCTCACCCCTCCACTTT
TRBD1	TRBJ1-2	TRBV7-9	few	CASSRGQINYGYTF	TGTGCCAGCAGCAGGGGACAGATTAACTATGGCTACACCTTC
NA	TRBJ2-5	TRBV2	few	CASSLRDIRETQYF	TGTGCCAGCAGTCTCCGGGACATAAGGGAGACCCAGTACTTC
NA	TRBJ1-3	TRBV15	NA	CATSRDTASGNTIYF	TGTGCCACCAGCAGAGACACAGCCTCTGGAAACACCATATATTTT
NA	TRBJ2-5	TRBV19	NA	CASNPSRGETQYF	TGTGCCAGTAACCCCTCTCGGGGGGAGACCCAGTACTTC
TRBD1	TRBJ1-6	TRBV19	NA	CASSMGYGQGNSPLHF	TGTGCCAGTAGTATGGGCTACGGACAGGGGAATTCACCCCTCCACTTT
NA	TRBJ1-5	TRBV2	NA	CASSEVQGLQPQHF	TGTGCCAGCAGTGAAGTACAGGGCTTACAGCCCCAGCATTTT
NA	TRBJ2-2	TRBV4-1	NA	CASSQRQFANTGELFF	TGCGCCAGCAGCCAACGACAGTTCGCGAACACCGGGGAGCTGTTTTTT
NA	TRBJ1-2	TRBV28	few	CASSSRRRLNYGYTF	TGTGCCAGCAGTAGCCGACGGAGACTTAACTATGGCTACACCTTC
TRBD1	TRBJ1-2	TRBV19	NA	CASLDREAYGYTF	TGTGCCAGTTTGGACAGGGAGGCCTATGGCTACACCTTC
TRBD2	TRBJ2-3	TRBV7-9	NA	CASSSREGLTDTQYF	TGTGCCAGCAGCTCCCGGGAGGGCCTCACAGATACGCAGTATTTT
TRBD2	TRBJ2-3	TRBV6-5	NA	CASKVGGSTDTQYF	TGTGCCAGCAAAGTGGGAGGGTCCACAGATACGCAGTATTTT
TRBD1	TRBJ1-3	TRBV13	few	CASSQGGQGGNTIYF	TGTGCCAGCAGCCAGGGTGGACAGGGTGGAAACACCATATATTTT
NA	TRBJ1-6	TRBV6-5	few	CASSYSGRGDSPLHF	TGTGCCAGCAGTTACTCGGGCAGGGGTGATTCACCCCTCCACTTT
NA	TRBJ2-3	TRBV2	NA	CASKTRSGRDTQYF	TGTGCCAGCAAGACCAGAAGCGGAAGGGATACGCAGTATTTT
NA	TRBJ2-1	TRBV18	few	CASSPPIARPTNEQFF	TGTGCCAGCTCACCACCGATAGCCCGGCCAACAAATGAGCAGTTCTTC
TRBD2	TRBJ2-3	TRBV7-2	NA	CASSLGEGTLQYF	TGTGCCAGCAGCTTAGGGGAGGGGACCCTGCAGTATTTT
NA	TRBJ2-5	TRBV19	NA	CASSQGKTQYF	TGTGCCAGTAGTCAGGGGAAGACCCAGTACTTC
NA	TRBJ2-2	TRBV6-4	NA	CASTPKPEAPGNWELFF	TGTGCCAGCACTCCAAAACCGGAGGCCCCGGGGAATTGGGAGCTGTTTTTT
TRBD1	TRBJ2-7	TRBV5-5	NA	CASSGSGQSYEQYF	TGTGCCAGCAGCGGATCGGGACAGTCCTACGAGCAGTACTTC
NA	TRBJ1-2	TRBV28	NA	CAIPTLAGTGYGYTF	TGTGCCATCCCCACCCTCGCAGGGACTGGCTATGGCTACACCTTC
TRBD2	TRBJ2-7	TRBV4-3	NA	CASSQAGTKYYEQYF	TGCGCCAGCAGCCAAGCCGGGACTAAATACTACGAGCAGTACTTC
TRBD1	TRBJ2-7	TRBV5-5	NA	CASSLAQGVTYEQYF	TGTGCCAGCAGCTTGGCACAGGGGGTCACCTACGAGCAGTACTTC
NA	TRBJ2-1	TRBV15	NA	CATSRDGAYNEQFF	TGTGCCACCAGCAGAGATGGAGCGTACAATGAGCAGTTCTTC
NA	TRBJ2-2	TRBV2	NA	CAGSGQINTGELFF	TGTGCAGGTTCCGGACAGATTAACACCGGGGAGCTGTTTTTT
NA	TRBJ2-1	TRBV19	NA	CASSTPRQYNEQFF	TGTGCCAGTAGTACCCCAAGACAGTACAATGAGCAGTTCTTC
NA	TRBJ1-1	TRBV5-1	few	CASSFTGSQNTEAFF	TGCGCCAGCAGCTTCACAGGGTCCCAGAACACTGAAGCTTTCTTT
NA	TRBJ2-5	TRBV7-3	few	CASSPGGRQETQYF	TGTGCCAGCAGTCCCGGGGGGCGGCAAGAGACCCAGTACTTC
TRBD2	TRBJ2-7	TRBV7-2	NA	CASRAGVPYEQYF	TGTGCCAGCAGAGCGGGAGTACCCTACGAGCAGTACTTC
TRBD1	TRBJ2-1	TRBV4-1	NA	CASSQDTTGYNEQFF	TGCGCCAGCAGCCAAGATACGACAGGGTACAATGAGCAGTTCTTC